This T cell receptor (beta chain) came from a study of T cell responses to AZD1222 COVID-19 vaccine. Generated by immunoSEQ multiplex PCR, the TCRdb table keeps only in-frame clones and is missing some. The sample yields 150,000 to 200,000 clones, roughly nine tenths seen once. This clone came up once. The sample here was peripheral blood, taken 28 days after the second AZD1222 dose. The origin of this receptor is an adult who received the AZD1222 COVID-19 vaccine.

CDR3 bases: TGCGCCAGCAGCTTCGGAGGGAGGGCCGAGAATGAGCAGTTCTTC. Protein product: CASSFGGRAENEQFF. The chain carries TRBV5-1 and TRBJ2-1; TRBD2 aligns across 7 bases. The length of the CDR3 is 15 residues. Germline loops: CDR1 SGHRS, CDR2 YFSETQ. V lost 2 bases to trimming and J lost 7 bases; unmatched junction nucleotides: 9.